The 2 T cell receptor beta chains in this list originate from one sample, sequenced in a study of shared clonotypes between healthy human individuals. Assay used: immunoSEQ multiplex PCR; TCRdb lists only in-frame clones, some missing. Of some 1,100,000 clones listed, about four fifths are singletons. The sample consisted of memory CD4+ T cells from PBMCs. As for subset: CD45RA-negative fraction. These receptors were obtained from a man between 18 and 35 years old in good health. Some clones in this sample may be carry-over from other donors' samples.

This clone appeared a single time. This chain uses TRBV28 with TRBJ2-7; 12 nucleotides agree with TRBD2. Germline V gene lookup returns CDR1 MDHEN and CDR2 SYDVKM. The CDR3 has 17 residues. V lost 7 bases to trimming and J lost 6 bases; unmatched junction nucleotides: 16. CDR3 loop: CASISIIRQGLAGEQYF. CDR3 nucleotides: TGTGCCAGCATAAGCATCATTAGACAGGGACTAGCGGGCGAGCAGTACTTC.

The rearrangement joins TRBV7-6 to TRBJ2-7; perhaps D is TRBD1 or TRBD2 (6 bases each). This CDR3 is built from 14 residues. Germline CDR1 reads SGHVS; CDR2 reads FNYEAQ. Trimming cost V 9 bases and J 0 bases, with 15 bases left between them. CDR3 sequence: CASGGRDNSYEQYF. CDR3 in DNA: TGTGCCAGTGGGGGGCGGGATAACTCCTACGAGCAGTACTTC.